This TCR beta chain was sequenced during a study of vaccination effects on CD4 cells after COVID-19 (dated by TCRdb to 2022 to 2024). Looking at the study overall: Each participant got two doses of an mRNA SARS-CoV-2 vaccine, either BNT162b2 or mRNA-1273. Cultures from other donors in the study were sequenced with the Oncomine TCR Beta short-read assay on an Illumina iSeq 100. In both COVID-19 convalescent patients and infection-naive vaccine recipients, the study compared SARS-CoV-2 spike-specific CD4+ TCR repertoires from before mRNA vaccination with those from after it. Altogether, roughly 10 COVID-19 convalescent patients and several SARS-CoV-2-naive healthy vaccine recipients made up the full study.

In the ViraFEST assay, PBMC were stimulated with viral peptide pools, and TCR sequencing was then used to find antigen-specific CD4+ T cell clonotypes based on their expansion. After more than nine days of culture, CD4+ T cells were isolated with the EasySep CD4+ T cell isolation kit. None of the healthy vaccine recipients had a prior SARS-CoV-2 infection, which was confirmed by nucleocapsid antibody tests that came back negative both before and after vaccination. About 2.1 million PBMC per well were cultured with about 10 ug/ml peptides in IMDM containing roughly 5% human AB serum, approximately 9.9 IU/ml IL-2 and gentamicin. Half of the culture medium was replaced with fresh IL-2-containing medium on days 3 and 7. Unless noted otherwise, every peptide stimulation condition was cultured in triplicate wells. Using Ficoll-Paque Plus gradient centrifugation, PBMC were separated from whole blood and then either used fresh or cryopreserved at -140C. The overlapping peptide pools covered the spike proteins of SARS-CoV-2 and of the common cold coronaviruses HCoV-NL63, HCoV-OC43 and HCoV-229E. The QIAamp micro DNA kit was used to extract genomic DNA from the cultured CD4+ T cells.

Library preparation was by the immunoSEQ multiplex PCR assay. DNA from the cultured, isolated CD4+ T cells was subjected to TCR beta CDR3 sequencing. As for the authors' bioinformatics: Non-productive TCR sequences were removed and reads were trimmed to the CDR3 region, keeping CDR3s of at least 7 amino acids. Antigen-specific clonotypes were identified using the MANAFEST web app by comparison of expansion in peptide wells against reference cultures. Positive clones required FDR<0.05 expansion versus reference and all other wells, odds ratio above 5, and frequency above 0.1% in two replicate wells. A clonotype was defined as cross-reactive if the clonotype was significantly expanded both in SARS-CoV-2 spike wells and in at least one common cold coronavirus spike condition. CDR3 similarity was assessed by Levenshtein distance using the stringdist R package, and unrooted trees were constructed with ape in R 3.6.1. The immuneACCESS repertoire file appears here via TCRdb, limited to in-frame rearrangements. These files lack a portion of the clones; in checked studies, under half of the deficit traces to unresolved V genes, and the cause of the others is not known. That table gives V, J and clone size, and the DNA gave D and trimming. For this sample the table gives about 23,000 clones, of which 73% were detected only once. 4.5% to 6.5% of the sample is held by the ten biggest clonotypes.

What the study reported, not specific to this receptor: Marked clonal contraction was observed in both infection-induced and vaccine-induced clones at late post-vaccination timepoints, consistent with waning T cell responses. In healthy vaccine recipients, vaccine-induced clones were almost all SARS-CoV-2 mono-reactive, with only 1 of 255 being cross-reactive with common cold coronaviruses. The study was limited by a small number of convalescent patients and lacked early post-infection timepoints.

Relative to germline, V is 7 bases shorter and J is 0 bases shorter, with 15 bases between their ends. From the cysteine through the phenylalanine, the CDR3 covers 15 amino acids. Only the CDR3 DNA is retained, 45 bases long and in frame from the first base. The germline V gene sets CDR1 to SNHLY and CDR2 to FYNNEI. This clone was seen only a few times. Its antigen is not yet known. Per-base quality was not reported, and no clone a single base away is much larger than it. The sequencing here drew on CD4+ T cells from PBMCs cultured with SARS-CoV-2 spike peptides, taken before COVID-19 vaccination. The cell subset or site label here, explained by the study, means: SARS-CoV-2 spike overlapping peptide pool stimulation. The TCR comes from a human donor who received a COVID-19 vaccine. The chain uses TRBV2 and TRBJ1-2; the D gene assignment is ambiguous. CDR3 protein: CASTQEDSPNYGYTF. The DNA is TGTGCCAGCACCCAGGAGGACTCTCCTAACTATGGCTACACCTTC.